This TCR beta chain was sequenced during a study of PD-1 blockade in classical Hodgkin lymphoma (dated by TCRdb to 2019 to 2021). About the study as a whole: Nivolumab dosing was 3 mg/kg intravenously every 2 weeks, continuing until either disease progression or unacceptable toxicity. A peripheral blood immune signature of response to PD-1 blockade in classical Hodgkin lymphoma was defined using TCR beta sequencing and CyTOF.

Here is what the overall study found, with its caveats: Baseline TCR diversity was reported to be lower in newly diagnosed patients than in healthy donors, and even lower in relapsed/refractory patients. The study was restricted to a single clinical trial cohort, and the causes of repertoire differences, possibly disease activity or prior therapy, were left undefined. Patients starting nivolumab less than 1 year after ASCT had lower diversity and were excluded from later analyses to avoid confounding by immune reconstitution. Baseline diversity similar to that of newly diagnosed patients was observed in trial patients achieving complete response, whereas significantly lower diversity was observed in partial responders and progressors. A significant rise by C4D1 was seen in CD4+ but not CD8+ TCR diversity (p=0.0027 vs p=0.16), with the rise being most apparent in complete responders (p=0.02).

Explained via the paper, the time point label denotes: cycle 1 day 1 (C1D1), immediately before nivolumab initiation. Every trial patient had relapsed after autologous stem cell transplantation, and cohorts A, B and C differed in prior brentuximab vedotin exposure. A total of fewer than 65 patients with relapsed/refractory classical Hodgkin lymphoma made up the trial cohort, and each patient's best overall response was complete response, partial response or progressive disease. Single-agent nivolumab was administered to trial patients in the multi-cohort phase II CheckMate 205 trial. An independent review committee assessed best overall response by applying the 2007 International Working Group response criteria. PBMCs from the trial were collected at three points: immediately before nivolumab initiation (C1D1), and during therapy at cycle 2 day 1 and cycle 4 day 1. Peripheral blood was collected in 8 mL Vacutainer Cell Preparation Tubes, from which PBMCs were isolated by centrifugation and then cryopreserved.

About this clone: Its recognized antigen is unknown. Base quality data are lacking; no much larger clone is found one base away.

The Qiagen DNeasy kit was used to extract genomic DNA both from unsorted PBMCs and from the negatively selected CD4+ and CD8+ fractions. TCR beta CDR3 regions were subjected to amplification by immunoSEQ multiplex PCR with primers that anneal to V and J segments. A synthetic immune receptor repertoire was used to minimize amplification bias, and any remaining bias was removed computationally after sequencing. The paper's processing steps were these. Custom Python scripts were used to quantify repertoire diversity as the Shannon entropy index. Unsorted, CD4+ and CD8+ repertoires were analyzed separately, except for combined analyses in which CD4+ and CD8+ sequences were merged in silico. Clonal expansion was defined as a frequency increase of at least 2-fold after treatment compared with C1D1, and clones undetected at baseline were assigned a pseudocount of 0.5. Singleton clones were defined as clones with 0 or 1 copy at C1D1, and non-singleton clones were defined as clones with 2 or more copies. Clones expanded in unsorted samples were labelled as CD4+, CD8+ or unknown by matching protein sequences in sorted samples from the same patient. Wilcoxon tests on paired samples were used to test diversity changes from C1D1 to C4D1. TCRdb limited this immuneACCESS table to in-frame rearrangements with V and J called. A share of clones is missing; checked studies link under half to unresolved V genes, and the rest is unexplained. The DNA was the basis for D and trimming; V, J and clone size are from that table. The sample table contains tens of thousands of clones; only one count was recorded for about two thirds of them. Almost 6% of the sample is held by the ten biggest clonotypes.

The sequence derives from a human donor with classical Hodgkin lymphoma. The input for sequencing was peripheral blood mononuclear cells (PBMCs), taken at baseline.

The CDR3 in this case is CASSLWLAGGSTDTQYF. Here is the DNA: TGTGCCAGCAGTTTATGGCTAGCGGGGGGTAGCACAGATACGCAGTATTTT. The chain is made from TRBV27 and TRBJ2-3, with 11 central nucleotides matching TRBD2. From a lookup of the germline V gene (reference sequence), CDR1 and CDR2 are MNHEY and SMNVEV. The CDR3 starts with the cysteine, ends with the phenylalanine, and has 17 residues. Only CDR3 DNA is held: 51 bases, read in frame from base 1. V and J are trimmed by 1 base and 0 bases, and the gene matches miss 3 bases of the junction.